The 21 T cell receptor beta chains below were found in one sample sequenced in a study of blood T cells in healthy people across ages. PCR was performed a second time for about 7 to 12 cycles using a sample-barcoded 5' primer and a J-beta primer mix. TCRdb recomputed calls from the 5' RACE reads with MiXCR, one row per CDR3 protein. The sample comprises fewer than 2,000,000 distinct CDR3 sequences, around 35% of which are singletons, and approximately 10% rests with the top ten. The material sequenced was blood. All receptors derive from a woman aged 25-40 years in good health.

Only a few counts were recorded for this clonotype. The chain couples TRBV3-1 to TRBJ2-5, with TRBD2 matching over 9 bases. V lost 9 bases to trimming and J lost 3 bases; unmatched junction nucleotides: 5. The CDR3 is 13 residues long. CDR1 and CDR2 from the germline V gene are LGHDT and YNNKEL (reference sequence). The CDR3 reads CASSRTSEETQYF. CDR3 bases: TGTGCCAGTAGTCGGACTAGCGAAGAGACCCAGTACTTC.

This clonotype was recorded at least ten times. The chain uses TRBV10-1 and TRBJ2-7; weak D call: TRBD2 (6 bases). This CDR3 contains 13 residues. The germline V gene encodes CDR1 WNHNN and CDR2 SYGVQD (reference sequence). V lost 2 bases and J lost 6, with 11 bases in between. CDR3 protein: CASSEIIGGEQYF. The CDR3 coding sequence is TGCGCCAGCAGTGAGATCATCGGGGGCGAGCAGTACTTC.

This clonotype was seen only a few times. This chain connects TRBV4-1 to TRBJ2-1, with 8 bases that match TRBD2. Germline trimming cut 4 bases from V and 2 bases from J; bases unmatched to any gene: 7. The CDR3 sequence is 16 residues long. Germline lookup yields CDR1 MGHRA and CDR2 YSYEKL. The CDR3 here is CASSLTIAGTYNEQFF. In DNA form, the CDR3 reads TGCGCCAGCAGCCTAACTATAGCGGGAACCTACAATGAGCAGTTCTTC.

This clonotype was seen a few times. The chain couples TRBV4-1 to TRBJ2-7; D not certain. Per germline, CDR1 MGHRA and CDR2 YSYEKL. The V end lost 1 base, the J end lost 5 bases, and 9 bases lay between the germline ends. This CDR3 is built from 13 residues. The CDR3 loop reads CASSQAVVDEQYF. CDR3 coding DNA: TGCGCCAGCAGCCAAGCCGTCGTGGACGAGCAGTACTTC.

In this sample, this clonotype turned up a few times. V is TRBV6-5 and J is TRBJ2-4; D is perhaps TRBD1 or TRBD2 (5 bases each). The assigned J gene may be wrong: the sequence end matches TRBJ2-7 better. CDR3 size: 15 residues. Germline CDR1 reads MNHEY; CDR2 reads SVGAGI. The CDR3 reads CASSYSGADWDEQYF. In nucleotides, the CDR3 is TGTGCCAGCAGTTACTCCGGGGCAGATTGGGACGAGCAGTACTTC.

This chain joins TRBV9 and TRBJ2-3; D is possibly TRBD2 (6 bases). Germline loops: CDR1 SGDLS, CDR2 YYNGEE. V was trimmed by 0 bases and J by 1 base, leaving 15 bases between them. CDR3 length: 17 amino acids. CDR3 in DNA: TGTGCCAGCAGCGTAGGATTTGCGGGGAGTGGCACAGATACGCAGTATTTT. Translating gives CASSVGFAGSGTDTQYF.

This clonotype was seen a handful of times. This sequence joins TRBV29-1 and TRBJ1-1, with a tentative D call TRBD1 (5 bases). The CDR3 has 13 amino acids. V was cut by 3 bases and J by 6 bases, with 14 bases left in between. Germline V gene sequence: CDR1 SQVTM, CDR2 ANQGSEA. The CDR3 is CSVDQGWGPEAFF. DNA of the CDR3: TGCAGCGTTGACCAGGGTTGGGGCCCTGAAGCTTTCTTT.

This chain uses TRBV7-3 with TRBJ2-1, with 8 bases identical to TRBD2. This CDR3 contains 14 residues. Unmatched junction bases numbered 3, after V lost 5 bases and J lost 3 bases. Germline values: CDR1 SGHTA, CDR2 FQGTGA. CDR3 sequence reads: CASSPTSDYNEQFF. The CDR3 nucleotides are TGTGCCAGCAGCCCGACTAGCGACTACAATGAGCAGTTCTTC.

Only a few counts were recorded for this clonotype. The chain employs TRBV20-1 and TRBJ1-5; perhaps TRBD1 as D (6 bases). Trimming removed 2 bases from V and 9 bases from J, with 17 bases in between. The CDR3 loop spans 14 amino acids. Germline-derived CDR1 and CDR2 are DFQATT and SNEGSKA (reference sequence). CDR3 region: CSARLDRTQLPQHF. In nucleotides, the CDR3 is TGCAGTGCTAGACTCGACAGGACGCAGTTGCCCCAGCATTTT.

This chain links TRBV7-8 with TRBJ2-6; D not certain. This CDR3 is 15 amino acids long. V was pared by 5 bases and J by 2 bases, with 10 bases between. From germline, CDR1 is SGHVS and CDR2 FQNEAQ. DNA for the CDR3: TGTGCCAGCAGCCCACCGACGGCTGGGGCCAACGTCCTGACTTTC. Encoded protein: CASSPPTAGANVLTF.

The V gene is TRBV25-1, the J gene TRBJ1-6; 7 bases align to TRBD1. CDR1 is MGHDK and CDR2 is SYGVNS in the germline V gene. The CDR3 is 14 residues long. The trim removed 4 bases at V and 6 bases at J, leaving 3 bases unmatched. CDR3 protein: CASSATGRNSPLHF. CDR3 nucleotide sequence: TGTGCCAGCAGTGCGACAGGGCGTAATTCACCCCTCCACTTT. Drawing the rest from reference TRBV25-1 and TRBJ1-6, the complete variable domain is EADIYQTPRYLVIGTGKKITLECSQTMGHDKMYWYQQDPGMELHLIHYSYGVNSTEKGDLSSESTVSRIRTEHFPLTLESARPSHTSQYLCASSATGRNSPLHFGNGTRLTVT.

J is TRBJ1-4 and V is TRBV2, with a tentative D call TRBD1 (6 bases). The CDR3 has 15 amino acids. V gave up 6 bases and J gave up 6 bases, with 17 bases separating them. Germline CDR1 reads SNHLY; CDR2 reads FYNNEI. CDR3 sequence: CASSADRSGDEKLFF. CDR3 coding DNA: TGTGCCAGCAGCGCGGACAGATCCGGCGATGAAAAACTGTTTTTT. The variable domain in full, with the rest retrieved from reference TRBV2 and TRBJ1-4, is EPEVTQTPSHQVTQMGQEVILRCVPISNHLYFYWYRQILGQKVEFLVSFYNNEISEKSEIFDDQFSVERPDGSNFTLKIRSTKLEDSAMYFCASSADRSGDEKLFFGSGTQLSVL.

The gene calls are TRBV20-1 and TRBJ2-2, with 7 bases lining up with TRBD2. Germline values: CDR1 DFQATT, CDR2 SNEGSKA (reference sequence). There are 13 residues in the CDR3. The J segment lost 4 bases and the V segment lost 3 bases, leaving 2 bases of the junction unmatched. The CDR3 region is CSASGRRTGELFF. In nucleotides, the CDR3 is TGCAGTGCTAGCGGGAGGCGCACCGGGGAGCTGTTTTTT.

The rearrangement links TRBV7-9 to TRBJ2-1, with D perhaps matching TRBD2 (7 bases). Germline values: CDR1 SEHNR, CDR2 FQNEAQ (reference sequence). Between the trimmed V and J ends, which lost 4 bases and 4 bases, there was a span of 17 bases. This CDR3 contains 16 residues. The CDR3 spells CASSSNRGARYNEQFF. The CDR3 region has the DNA TGTGCCAGCAGCTCTAATCGGGGGGCCCGTTACAATGAGCAGTTCTTC.

Concerning this clonotype itself: The junction differs from germline at one of its ends, possibly a read error. This rearrangement joins TRBV12-3 or TRBV12-4 to TRBJ2-7; TRBD2 agrees at 10 bases. CDR3 length: 15 residues. CDR3 DNA sequence: TGTGCCGGCAGTTATCGGACTAGCGGAACCTACGAGCAGTACTTC. It is translated as CAGSYRTSGTYEQYF.

The chain recombines TRBV6-4 with TRBJ2-1, with 10 bases lining up with TRBD2. This CDR3 is built from 16 residues. Germline trimming cut 6 bases from V and 8 bases from J; bases unmatched to any gene: 13. The V gene's germline CDR1 is MRHNA and CDR2 SNTAGT. Here the CDR3 reads CASSPTGTSVGDEQFF. CDR3 DNA sequence: TGTGCCAGCAGCCCAACCGGGACTAGCGTGGGGGATGAGCAGTTCTTC.

As concerns this clonotype: This could be a read error, since a much larger clone is one nucleotide away. The rearrangement uses TRBV2 and TRBJ2-4, with D possibly matching TRBD2 (5 bases). The V end lost 6 bases, the J end lost 3 bases, and 9 bases lay between the germline ends. Germline V lookup: CDR1 SNHLY, CDR2 FYNNEI. The CDR3 covers 13 residues. CDR3: CASSPRDKNIQYF. As DNA, the CDR3 is TGTGCCAGCAGCCCCCGGGACAAAAACATTCAGTACTTC.

Only a few counts were recorded for this clonotype. The V call is TRBV5-4, the J call TRBJ1-2; 10 bases map to TRBD1. This CDR3 comprises 14 residues. V gave up 5 bases and J gave up 8 bases; unmatched junction bases: 9. Per the germline V gene, CDR1 is SGHNT and CDR2 is YYREEE (reference sequence). The CDR3 reads CASSSGTGVPGYTF. In DNA form, the CDR3 reads TGTGCCAGCAGTTCCGGGACAGGGGTCCCCGGCTACACCTTC. Using reference TRBV5-4 and TRBJ1-2 for the parts outside the CDR3, the full variable domain is ETGVTQSPTHLIKTRGQQVTLRCSSQSGHNTVSWYQQALGQGPQFIFQYYREEENGRGNFPPRFSGLQFPNYSSELNVNALELDDSALYLCASSSGTGVPGYTFGSGTRLTVV.

This clonotype was picked up a small number of times. This chain connects TRBV6-1 to TRBJ1-2, with unresolved D. CDR1 is MNHNS and CDR2 is SASEGT in the germline V gene. Trimming pared 7 bases from V and 8 bases from J, leaving 20 bases between. The CDR3 covers 14 residues. DNA for the CDR3: TGTGCCAGCACCCCGGATTCCCGTAGTAGGGGCTACACCTTC. This translates into CASTPDSRSRGYTF.

The chain couples TRBV28 to TRBJ2-5; D gene uncertain. V was pared by 6 bases and J by 5 bases, with 10 bases between. The CDR3 contains 12 residues. Looked up from germline, CDR1 is MDHEN and CDR2 is SYDVKM. CDR3 loop: CASSLNWETQYF. The CDR3 nucleotides read TGTGCCAGCAGCCTGAATTGGGAGACCCAGTACTTC.

This clonotype appeared once. In DNA form, the CDR3 reads TGTGCCAGCAGCTCCCCCGGGTTTCAGGGTAGCCCATACAATGAGCAGTTCTTC. As protein: CASSSPGFQGSPYNEQFF. This sequence joins TRBV28 and TRBJ2-1; TRBD1 might be the D (5 bases). The CDR3 contains 18 residues. V dropped 6 bases and J dropped 4 bases, with 25 bases sitting between them. Per germline, CDR1 MDHEN and CDR2 SYDVKM.